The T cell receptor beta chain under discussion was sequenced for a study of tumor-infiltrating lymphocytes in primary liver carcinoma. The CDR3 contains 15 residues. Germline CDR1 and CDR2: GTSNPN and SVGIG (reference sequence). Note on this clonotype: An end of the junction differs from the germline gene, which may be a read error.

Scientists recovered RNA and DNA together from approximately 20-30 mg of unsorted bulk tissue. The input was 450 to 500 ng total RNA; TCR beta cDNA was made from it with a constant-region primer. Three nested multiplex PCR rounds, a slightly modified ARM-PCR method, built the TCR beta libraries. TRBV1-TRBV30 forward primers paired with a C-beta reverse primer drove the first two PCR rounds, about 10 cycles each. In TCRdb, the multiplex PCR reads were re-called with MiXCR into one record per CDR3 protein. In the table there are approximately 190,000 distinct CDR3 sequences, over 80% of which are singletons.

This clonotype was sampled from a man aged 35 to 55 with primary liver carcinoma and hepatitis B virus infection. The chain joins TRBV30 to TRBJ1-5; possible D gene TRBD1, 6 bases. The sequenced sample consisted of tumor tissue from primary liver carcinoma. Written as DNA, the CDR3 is TGTGCCTGGACCCTAGCGGGGGGCCGCAATCAGCCCCGGCATTTT. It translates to CAWTLAGGRNQPRHF.